This passage covers 21 T cell receptor beta chains from one sample sequenced in a study of shared clonotypes between healthy human individuals. Assay used: immunoSEQ multiplex PCR; TCRdb lists only in-frame clones, some missing. The sample includes 550,000 to 750,000 clones, about 95% of them seen just once. Naive-designated CD8 cells lacked CD45RO, were positively enriched for CCR7, and omitted terminally differentiated effector memory CD45RA+ cells. The sequenced sample consisted of naive CD8+ T cells sorted from blood. These receptors originate from a woman aged 30 to 39 in good health.

This chain uses TRBV19 with TRBJ1-3; D is possibly TRBD1 (5 bases). The CDR3 runs 14 residues. The germline gives CDR1 LNHDA, CDR2 SQIVND (reference sequence). Trimming cost V 9 bases and J 2 bases, with 14 bases left between them. Here the CDR3 DNA reads TGTGCCAGCGCTCTGGGGGGGGCTGGAAACACCATATATTTT. Residues: CASALGGAGNTIYF.

The chain carries TRBV4-1 and TRBJ1-2; D not resolved. This CDR3 region has 12 residues. Between the trimmed V and J ends, which lost 4 bases and 7 bases, there was a span of 10 bases. Germline CDR1 is MGHRA and CDR2 is YSYEKL. CDR3 loop: CASSPSGVGYTF. DNA of the CDR3: TGCGCCAGCAGCCCCTCCGGGGTTGGCTACACCTTC.

The J gene is TRBJ1-2, the V gene TRBV5-6, with D maybe TRBD1 (5 bases). The length of the CDR3 is 14 residues. V lost 5 bases and J 4 bases, leaving 15 bases between the germline ends. Per germline, CDR1 SGHDT and CDR2 YYEEEE. In DNA form, the CDR3 reads TGTGCCAGCAGTTCAAACGACAGAGGCTATGGCTACACCTTC. Its protein product is CASSSNDRGYGYTF.

The chain recombines TRBV5-1 with TRBJ1-1; 7 bases line up with TRBD1. The trim removed 5 bases at V and 4 bases at J, leaving 14 bases unmatched. This CDR3 contains 16 residues. CDR1 and CDR2 (germline): SGHRS, YFSETQ. The CDR3 region has the DNA TGCGCCAGCAGGGATCCAGCGAGACCAGGGGGCACTGAAGCTTTCTTT. It translates to CASRDPARPGGTEAFF.

The chain joins TRBV30 to TRBJ2-1; possible D gene TRBD1, 6 bases. Deletions cut 3 bases from V and 5 bases from J, with 8 bases between. The length of the CDR3 is 12 residues. Germline V lookup: CDR1 GTSNPN, CDR2 SVGIG (reference sequence). The CDR3 sequence: CAWSWGHNEQFF. The CDR3 DNA sequence: TGTGCCTGGAGCTGGGGGCACAATGAGCAGTTCTTC.

The rearrangement joins TRBV5-6 to TRBJ2-7, with 14 nucleotides matching TRBD2. Germline V CDR1 and CDR2: SGHDT, YYEEEE. CDR3 length: 16 amino acids. V lost 0 bases, J lost 7 bases, and 6 bases stayed unmatched. The DNA of the CDR3 is TGTGCCAGCAGCTTGGGACTAGCGGGAGGGCTTGGGGAGCAGTACTTC. This encodes CASSLGLAGGLGEQYF.

V gene TRBV10-1 combines with J gene TRBJ2-1; D tentatively reads TRBD1 or TRBD2 (6 bases each). Germline V gene data show CDR1 as WNHNN and CDR2 as SYGVQD (reference sequence). This CDR3 is built from 14 residues. Trimming removed 2 bases at V and 9 bases at J, with 14 bases between. CDR3: CASSERGTSSEQFF. Written as DNA, the CDR3 is TGCGCCAGCAGTGAGCGCGGGACATCTAGTGAGCAGTTCTTC.

The chain couples TRBV28 to TRBJ2-1; D possibly corresponds to TRBD2 (5 bases). The V end was cut by 6 bases, the J end by 2 bases, with 14 bases between. Germline CDR1 MDHEN, CDR2 SYDVKM. CDR3 size: 15 residues. CDR3 region: CASRARENPYNEQFF. The DNA for the CDR3 is TGTGCCAGCAGGGCCCGGGAAAACCCCTACAATGAGCAGTTCTTC.

The chain has TRBV14 and TRBJ2-5; D unresolved. The CDR3 is 17 amino acids. Germline V gene data show CDR1 as SGHDN and CDR2 as FVKESK. Trimming took off 0 bases at V and 4 bases at J, with 18 bases between the two ends. The CDR3 reads CASSQDLGWLIRETQYF. The CDR3 DNA is TGTGCCAGCAGCCAAGATTTGGGCTGGCTCATCCGAGAGACCCAGTACTTC.

This chain uses TRBV5-4 with TRBJ1-4, with D hard to call. V was cut by 4 bases and J by 7 bases, with 17 bases left in between. CDR1 and CDR2 from the germline V gene are SGHNT and YYREEE (reference sequence). The CDR3 is 15 residues long. DNA for the CDR3: TGTGCCAGCAGCCCGCCTGGCACGGGCATTGAAAAACTGTTTTTT. This translates into CASSPPGTGIEKLFF.

This clone was recorded only once. The chain employs TRBV2 and TRBJ2-7; TRBD2 matches at 8 bases. V lost 6 bases and J lost 5; bases outside the gene matches: 18. The CDR3 consists of 17 residues. Germline V gives CDR1 SNHLY, CDR2 FYNNEI. The DNA of the CDR3 is TGTGCCAGCAGGATCCACTTTCGGGCGGGAGGTTTCGACGAGCAGTACTTC. Protein: CASRIHFRAGGFDEQYF.

CDR3 sequence (DNA): TGTGCCAGCAGCCCCCGAATTAACTCCTACGAGCAGTACTTC. Translated: CASSPRINSYEQYF. The gene calls are TRBV9 and TRBJ2-7; D uncertain. The germline V gene has CDR1 SGDLS and CDR2 YYNGEE. V lost 4 bases, J lost 0 bases, and 11 bases lay in between. The length of the CDR3 is 14 residues.

This clone was seen once. The CDR3 DNA follows: TGTGCCTGGAGGAACTGGGGCAATGAGCAGTTCTTC. As protein: CAWRNWGNEQFF. The V and J genes are TRBV30 and TRBJ2-1, with no clear D. The germline V and J ends were trimmed by 3 bases and 6 bases, with 9 bases remaining between them. This CDR3 has 12 residues. Germline V CDR1 and CDR2: GTSNPN, SVGIG (reference sequence).

The rearrangement uses TRBV29-1 and TRBJ1-2; the D gene is possibly TRBD1 (5 bases). Deletions cut 5 bases from V and 4 bases from J, with 14 bases between. Germline CDR1 and CDR2: SQVTM and ANQGSEA. The CDR3 spans 13 residues. CDR3 loop: CSVPQGPLYGYTF. The CDR3 coding sequence is TGCAGCGTTCCTCAGGGACCTCTCTATGGCTACACCTTC.

The genes are TRBV28 and TRBJ2-7; D may correspond to TRBD1 or TRBD2 (5 bases each). This CDR3 has 15 residues. Between the trimmed V and J ends, which lost 1 base and 3 bases, there was a span of 13 bases. Germline V gene sequence: CDR1 MDHEN, CDR2 SYDVKM. For the CDR3, the DNA is TGTGCCAGCAGTTTATCAGGGTTCGGGGACTACGAGCAGTACTTC. The encoded protein is CASSLSGFGDYEQYF.

The rearrangement joins TRBV5-1 to TRBJ2-1; 9 bases align to TRBD2. This CDR3 comprises 13 residues. The trim removed 5 bases at V and 5 bases at J, leaving 2 bases unmatched. The V gene's germline CDR1 is SGHRS and CDR2 YFSETQ. CDR3 bases: TGCGCCAGCAGGATAGCGGGAGACAATGAGCAGTTCTTC. It codes for CASRIAGDNEQFF.

This clone has just one count. The chain recombines TRBV4-1 with TRBJ2-3; 8 bases agree with TRBD2. V shed 5 bases, J shed 0 bases, and the junction held 13 bases outside the gene matches. Germline CDR1 reads MGHRA; CDR2 reads YSYEKL. The CDR3 covers 18 residues. The CDR3 loop reads CASSATTSGLSSTDTQYF. In nucleotides, the CDR3 is TGCGCCAGCAGCGCAACTACTAGCGGTCTTTCTAGCACAGATACGCAGTATTTT.

This chain connects TRBV27 to TRBJ2-7; perhaps D is TRBD1 or TRBD2 (5 bases each). CDR3 length equals 14 residues. Trimming removed 2 bases at V and 3 bases at J, with 11 bases between. The V gene's germline CDR1 is MNHEY and CDR2 SMNVEV (reference sequence). For the CDR3, the DNA is TGTGCCAGCAGTTTAGTCGGGGCCTACTACGAGCAGTACTTC. Translation gives CASSLVGAYYEQYF.

CDR3 nucleotide sequence: TGTGCCAGCAATTCCTCTCACAGGGGACAAGAAAAACTGTTTTTT. Its protein is CASNSSHRGQEKLFF. The chain is built from TRBV5-4 and TRBJ1-4, with 7 bases identical to TRBD1. The CDR3 spans 15 residues. Per the germline V gene, CDR1 is SGHNT and CDR2 is YYREEE (reference sequence). The ends lost 6 bases at V and 8 bases at J; junction bases unmatched: 13. The full variable domain, its missing parts supplied by reference TRBV5-4 and TRBJ1-4, is ETGVTQSPTHLIKTRGQQVTLRCSSQSGHNTVSWYQQALGQGPQFIFQYYREEENGRGNFPPRFSGLQFPNYSSELNVNALELDDSALYLCASNSSHRGQEKLFFGSGTQLSVL.

The rearrangement joins TRBV6-4 to TRBJ2-7; tentatively, D is TRBD1 (6 bases). Trimming took 8 bases from V and 2 from J, leaving 19 bases between them. From germline, CDR1 is MRHNA and CDR2 SNTAGT. This CDR3 comprises 15 residues. The CDR3 region is CASWTGTQAPYEQYF. DNA of the CDR3: TGTGCCAGCTGGACCGGGACACAGGCCCCCTACGAGCAGTACTTC.

The V call is TRBV27, the J call TRBJ1-2, with 11 bases identical to TRBD1. From germline, CDR1 is MNHEY and CDR2 SMNVEV (reference sequence). CDR3 length: 16 residues. The trim removed 2 bases at V and 7 bases at J, leaving 9 bases unmatched. The CDR3 DNA is TGTGCCAGCAGTTTAGCAGGACAGGGGGCTATGTTTGGCTACACCTTC. It encodes CASSLAGQGAMFGYTF.